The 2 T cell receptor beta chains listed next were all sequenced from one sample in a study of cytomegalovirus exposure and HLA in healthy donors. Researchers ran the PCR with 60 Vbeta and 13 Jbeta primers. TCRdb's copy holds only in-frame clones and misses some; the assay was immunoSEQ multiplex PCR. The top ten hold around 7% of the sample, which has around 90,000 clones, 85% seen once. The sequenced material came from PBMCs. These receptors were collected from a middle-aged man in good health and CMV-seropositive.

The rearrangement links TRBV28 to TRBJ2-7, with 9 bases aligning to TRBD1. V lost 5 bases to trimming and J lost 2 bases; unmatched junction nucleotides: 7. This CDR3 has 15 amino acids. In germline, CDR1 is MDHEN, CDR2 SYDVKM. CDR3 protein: CASSGTGGTPYEQYF. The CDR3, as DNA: TGTGCCAGCAGTGGAACAGGGGGCACCCCCTACGAGCAGTACTTC.

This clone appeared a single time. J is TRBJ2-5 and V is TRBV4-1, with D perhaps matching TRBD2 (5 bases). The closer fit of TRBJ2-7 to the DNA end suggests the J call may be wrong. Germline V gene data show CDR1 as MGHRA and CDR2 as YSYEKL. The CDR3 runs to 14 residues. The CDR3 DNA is TGCGCCAGCAGCCAATTCGGGGTCCGGTACGAGCAGTACTTC. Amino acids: CASSQFGVRYEQYF.